These T cell receptor beta chains were read from a single sample in a study of OX40 agonist ivuxolimab in advanced cancers. Measured with immunoSEQ multiplex PCR; TCRdb has only the in-frame clones, and not every one. The table has 50,000 or so clones, over 85% seen once. The source was CD4+ or CD8+ T cells sorted from blood, collected in a trial of the OX40 agonist ivuxolimab. Every receptor here comes from an adult with an advanced solid tumor such as melanoma, head and neck, liver or kidney cancer. Each CDR3 is given with its conserved first and last residue.

v_call: TRBV29-1
j_call: TRBJ2-1
cdr3_aa: CSVRSGGYNEQFF

v_call: TRBV9
j_call: TRBJ2-3
cdr3_aa: CASSPISTDTQYF

v_call: TRBV29-1
j_call: TRBJ1-2
cdr3_aa: CSVRGEVDYGYTF

v_call: TRBV6-1
j_call: TRBJ2-2
cdr3_aa: CASRGWTWGELFF

v_call: TRBV7-8
j_call: TRBJ1-4
cdr3_aa: CASSERGTVEKLFF

v_call: TRBV7-9
j_call: TRBJ1-1
cdr3_aa: CASSSFRQNTEAFF

v_call: TRBV18
j_call: TRBJ2-1
cdr3_aa: CASSPGDSGYSYNEQFF

v_call: TRBV18
j_call: TRBJ1-1
cdr3_aa: CASSPGTRNMNTEAFF

v_call: TRBV9
j_call: TRBJ2-5
cdr3_aa: CASSVVPGGSETQYF

v_call: TRBV14
j_call: TRBJ2-7
cdr3_aa: CASSQGGGLYEQYF